This is a list of T cell receptor beta chains from one sample in a study of Ad26.COV2.S vaccination and SARS-CoV-2 variants. Clones were sequenced by immunoSEQ multiplex PCR, and TCRdb holds only the in-frame ones, with some missing. The sample lists about 320,000 clones, 90% occurring once. Here the sequenced sample was peripheral blood, taken in a trial of Ad26.COV2.S vaccine versus placebo. Every receptor here comes from a person aged 18 to 59 who received the Ad26.COV2.S COVID-19 vaccine or a placebo. Each CDR3 is given with its conserved first and last residue. D genes are given only for firm matches. Clone sizes are given selectively: once, few, many, or a class where the clone is expanded.

D gene: .
V gene: TRBV6-6
J gene: TRBJ1-1
clone size: .
CDR3 protein: CASSPLDTEAFF
CDR3 DNA: TGTGCCAGCAGCCCTTTGGACACTGAAGCTTTCTTT

D gene: .
V gene: TRBV15
J gene: TRBJ1-1
clone size: .
CDR3 protein: CATSRETGGMATEAFF
CDR3 DNA: TGTGCCACCAGCAGAGAGACGGGGGGTATGGCCACTGAAGCTTTCTTT

D gene: .
V gene: TRBV6-5
J gene: TRBJ1-1
clone size: .
CDR3 protein: CASSLSLGDTEAFF
CDR3 DNA: TGTGCCAGCAGCCTCAGTCTCGGGGACACTGAAGCTTTCTTT

D gene: .
V gene: TRBV6-1
J gene: TRBJ2-3
clone size: .
CDR3 protein: CASRVAETSTDTQYF
CDR3 DNA: TGTGCCAGCAGAGTAGCGGAGACTAGCACAGATACGCAGTATTTT

D gene: .
V gene: TRBV9
J gene: TRBJ2-3
clone size: .
CDR3 protein: CASRGASRDTQYF
CDR3 DNA: TGTGCCAGCAGAGGAGCGTCACGAGATACGCAGTATTTT

D gene: .
V gene: TRBV9
J gene: TRBJ1-2
clone size: .
CDR3 protein: CASSSPGSDQGYGYTF
CDR3 DNA: TGTGCCAGCAGCTCCCCCGGGTCAGATCAGGGGTATGGCTACACCTTC

D gene: .
V gene: TRBV7-2
J gene: TRBJ2-1
clone size: .
CDR3 protein: CASSLDRDSYNEQFF
CDR3 DNA: TGTGCCAGCAGCTTAGACAGAGACTCCTACAATGAGCAGTTCTTC

D gene: .
V gene: TRBV27
J gene: TRBJ1-5
clone size: .
CDR3 protein: CASSLPNQPQHF
CDR3 DNA: TGTGCCAGCAGTTTACCAAATCAGCCCCAGCATTTT

D gene: .
V gene: TRBV4-3
J gene: TRBJ1-1
clone size: .
CDR3 protein: CASSQDLRDSGAHMNTEAFF
CDR3 DNA: TGCGCCAGCAGCCAAGATCTGAGGGATAGCGGGGCCCACATGAACACTGAAGCTTTCTTT

D gene: .
V gene: TRBV12-5
J gene: TRBJ1-1
clone size: .
CDR3 protein: CASGLVSQEAFF
CDR3 DNA: TGTGCTAGTGGTTTGGTAAGTCAGGAAGCTTTCTTT

D gene: .
V gene: TRBV20-1
J gene: TRBJ1-3
clone size: .
CDR3 protein: CSASIANLGNTIYF
CDR3 DNA: TGCAGCGCTAGTATAGCCAACCTGGGTAACACCATATATTTT

D gene: .
V gene: TRBV4-3
J gene: TRBJ1-3
clone size: .
CDR3 protein: CASSQESTVSGNTIYF
CDR3 DNA: TGCGCCAGCAGCCAAGAGTCTACCGTCTCTGGAAACACCATATATTTT

D gene: .
V gene: TRBV6-5
J gene: TRBJ1-2
clone size: .
CDR3 protein: CASFPTGGHYGYTF
CDR3 DNA: TGTGCCAGCTTCCCAACCGGGGGGCACTATGGCTACACCTTC

D gene: .
V gene: TRBV7-9
J gene: TRBJ2-2
clone size: .
CDR3 protein: CASSLTKEESSDTGELFF
CDR3 DNA: TGTGCCAGCAGCCTCACAAAAGAGGAAAGCAGCGACACCGGGGAGCTGTTTTTT

D gene: .
V gene: TRBV4-3
J gene: TRBJ1-2
clone size: .
CDR3 protein: CASSQDEGNYGYTF
CDR3 DNA: TGCGCCAGCAGCCAAGATGAAGGGAACTATGGCTACACCTTC

D gene: .
V gene: TRBV6-1
J gene: TRBJ1-5
clone size: .
CDR3 protein: CASSETGNQPQHF
CDR3 DNA: TGTGCCAGCAGTGAAACAGGCAATCAGCCCCAGCATTTT

D gene: .
V gene: TRBV5-5
J gene: TRBJ2-2
clone size: .
CDR3 protein: CASSLLGVLNTGELFF
CDR3 DNA: TGTGCCAGCAGCTTGTTGGGGGTATTGAACACCGGGGAGCTGTTTTTT

D gene: .
V gene: TRBV7-2
J gene: TRBJ1-2
clone size: once
CDR3 protein: CASSLVGEGYNYGYTF
CDR3 DNA: TGTGCCAGCAGCTTAGTTGGGGAGGGGTATAACTATGGCTACACCTTC

D gene: .
V gene: TRBV4-3
J gene: TRBJ2-1
clone size: .
CDR3 protein: CASSSGFGYNEQFF
CDR3 DNA: TGCGCCAGCAGCTCAGGGTTTGGATACAATGAGCAGTTCTTC

D gene: .
V gene: TRBV27
J gene: TRBJ2-2
clone size: .
CDR3 protein: CASSRPQYRELFF
CDR3 DNA: TGTGCCAGCAGTCGGCCCCAATACCGGGAGCTGTTTTTT

D gene: .
V gene: TRBV11-2
J gene: TRBJ1-2
clone size: .
CDR3 protein: CASSRSLSVGGYGYTF
CDR3 DNA: TGTGCCAGCAGCCGGTCCCTCTCCGTCGGAGGCTATGGCTACACCTTC

D gene: .
V gene: TRBV6-2/TRBV6-3
J gene: TRBJ2-3
clone size: .
CDR3 protein: CASSYSSPLLGDTQYF
CDR3 DNA: TGTGCCAGCAGTTACTCTTCACCGTTGCTAGGAGATACGCAGTATTTT